This T cell receptor beta chain was recorded in a study of T cell changes during pregnancy in multiple sclerosis. This clone was seen once. Sequencing was performed with immunoSEQ multiplex PCR; in TCRdb, only in-frame clones are kept and a portion is missing. Counted here are about 15,000 clones, approximately 86% occurring once; the ten biggest clones make up around 19%. V was shortened by 0 bases and J by 0 bases, with 8 bases between the two germline ends. The CDR3 runs to 16 residues. Per germline, CDR1 WNHNN and CDR2 SYGVQD (reference sequence). The source of this sequence is a female donor with multiple sclerosis, enrolled in a pregnancy study. The sequencing here drew on CD8+ T cells from peripheral blood mononuclear cells, taken in the first trimester of pregnancy. V and J are TRBV10-1 and TRBJ2-2; the D gene is possibly TRBD2 (6 bases). The CDR3 is CASSESGEANTGELFF. CDR3 nucleotides: TGCGCCAGCAGTGAGTCGGGGGAGGCGAACACCGGGGAGCTGTTTTTT.